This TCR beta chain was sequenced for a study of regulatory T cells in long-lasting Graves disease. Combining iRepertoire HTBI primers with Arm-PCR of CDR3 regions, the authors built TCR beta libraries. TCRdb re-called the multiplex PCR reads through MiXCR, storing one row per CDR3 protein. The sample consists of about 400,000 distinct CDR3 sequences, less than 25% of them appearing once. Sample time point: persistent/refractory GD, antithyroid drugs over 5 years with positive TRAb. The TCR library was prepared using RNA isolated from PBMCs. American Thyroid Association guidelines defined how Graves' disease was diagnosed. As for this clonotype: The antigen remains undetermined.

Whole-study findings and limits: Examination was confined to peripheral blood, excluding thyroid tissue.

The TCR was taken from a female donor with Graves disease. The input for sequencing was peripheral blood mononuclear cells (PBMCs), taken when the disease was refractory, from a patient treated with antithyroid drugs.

The CDR3 nucleotides are TGTGCCAGCAGTCTAATAACCACCCGGAACACTGAAGCTTTCTTT. This encodes CASSLITTRNTEAFF. This chain uses TRBV28 with TRBJ1-1; D gene unclear. Germline V gene lookup returns CDR1 MDHEN and CDR2 SYDVKM. The CDR3 is made up of 15 amino acids. The V end lost 5 bases, the J end lost 1 base, and 14 bases lay between the germline ends.